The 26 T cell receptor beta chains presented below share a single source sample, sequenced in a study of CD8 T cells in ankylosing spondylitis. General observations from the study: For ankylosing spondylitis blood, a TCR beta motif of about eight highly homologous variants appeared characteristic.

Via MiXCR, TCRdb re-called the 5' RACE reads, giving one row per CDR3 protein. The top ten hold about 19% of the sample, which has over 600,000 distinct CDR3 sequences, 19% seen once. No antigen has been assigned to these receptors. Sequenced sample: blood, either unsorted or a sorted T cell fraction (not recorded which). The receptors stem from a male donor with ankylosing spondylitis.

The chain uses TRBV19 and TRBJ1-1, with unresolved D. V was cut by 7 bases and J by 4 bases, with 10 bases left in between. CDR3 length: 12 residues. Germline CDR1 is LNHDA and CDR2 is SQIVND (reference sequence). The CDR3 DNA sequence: TGTGCCAGTAACGACCCGGGCACTGAAGCTTTCTTT. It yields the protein CASNDPGTEAFF.

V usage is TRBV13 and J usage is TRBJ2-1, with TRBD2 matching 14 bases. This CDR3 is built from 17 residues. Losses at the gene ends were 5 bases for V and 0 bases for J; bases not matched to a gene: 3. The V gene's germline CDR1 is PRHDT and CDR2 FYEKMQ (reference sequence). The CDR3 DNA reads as TGTGCCAGCAGCGGGACTAGCGGGGGAAGCTCCTACAATGAGCAGTTCTTC. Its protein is CASSGTSGGSSYNEQFF.

The CDR3 here is CASSDRGDRPNYGYTF. The CDR3 DNA sequence: TGTGCCAGCAGCGACCGGGGGGACAGACCAAACTATGGCTACACCTTC. This chain uses TRBV9 with TRBJ1-2; 7 bases line up with TRBD1. V trimming: 3 bases; J trimming: 2 bases; junction bases outside the gene matches: 10. Looked up from germline, CDR1 is SGDLS and CDR2 is YYNGEE. The CDR3 totals 16 residues.

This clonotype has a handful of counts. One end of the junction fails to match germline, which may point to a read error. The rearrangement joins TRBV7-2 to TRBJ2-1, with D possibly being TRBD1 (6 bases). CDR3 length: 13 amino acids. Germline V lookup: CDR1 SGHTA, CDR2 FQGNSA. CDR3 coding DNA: TGTGCCAGCAGCCCGGACAGATCATACATACAGTTTTTC. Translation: CASSPDRSYIQFF.

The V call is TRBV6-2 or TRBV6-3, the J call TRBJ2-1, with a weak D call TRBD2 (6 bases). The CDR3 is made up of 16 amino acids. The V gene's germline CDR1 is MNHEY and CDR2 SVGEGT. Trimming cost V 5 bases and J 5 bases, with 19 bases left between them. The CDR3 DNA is TGTGCCAGCAGTAGTCTTCGCGGAGGGGCGAACAATGAGCAGTTCTTC. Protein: CASSSLRGGANNEQFF.

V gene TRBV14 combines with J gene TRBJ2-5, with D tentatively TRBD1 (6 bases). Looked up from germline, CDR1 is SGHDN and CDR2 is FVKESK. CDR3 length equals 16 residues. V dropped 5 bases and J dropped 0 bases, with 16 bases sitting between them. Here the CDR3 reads CASSAYTGHNQETQYF. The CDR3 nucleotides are TGTGCCAGCAGCGCGTACACAGGGCACAACCAAGAGACCCAGTACTTC. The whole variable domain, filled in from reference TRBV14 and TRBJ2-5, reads EAGVTQFPSHSVIEKGQTVTLRCDPISGHDNLYWYRRVMGKEIKFLLHFVKESKQDESGMPNNRFLAERTGGTYSTLKVQPAELEDSGVYFCASSAYTGHNQETQYFGPGTRLLVL.

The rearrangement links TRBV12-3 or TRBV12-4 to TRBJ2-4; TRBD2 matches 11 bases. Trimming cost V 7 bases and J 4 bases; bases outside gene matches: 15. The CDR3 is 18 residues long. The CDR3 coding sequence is TGTGCCAGCACCAGGACTAGCGGGTTCCTGGAATCTAAAAACATTCAGTACTTC. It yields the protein CASTRTSGFLESKNIQYF.

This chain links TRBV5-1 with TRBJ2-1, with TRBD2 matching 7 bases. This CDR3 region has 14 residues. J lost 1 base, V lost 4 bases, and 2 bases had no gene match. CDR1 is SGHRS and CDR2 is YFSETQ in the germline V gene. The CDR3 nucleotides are TGCGCCAGCAGCCGGGGGGATTCCTACAATGAGCAGTTCTTC. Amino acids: CASSRGDSYNEQFF.

The CDR3 is CSAALGGTGELFF. The DNA for the CDR3 is TGCAGTGCTGCCCTTGGGGGCACCGGGGAGCTGTTTTTT. The chain uses TRBV20-1 and TRBJ2-2; D assignment may be TRBD1 or TRBD2 (5 bases each). V lost 5 bases and J 4 bases, leaving 11 bases between the germline ends. Germline CDR1 is DFQATT and CDR2 is SNEGSKA (reference sequence). The CDR3 spans 13 residues.

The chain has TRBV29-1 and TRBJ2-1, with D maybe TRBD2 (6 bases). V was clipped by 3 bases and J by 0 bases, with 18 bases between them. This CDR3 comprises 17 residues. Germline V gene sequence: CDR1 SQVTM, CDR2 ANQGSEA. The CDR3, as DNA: TGCAGCGTTGAGTTGGGAGGACGTTTCAACTCCTACAATGAGCAGTTCTTC. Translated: CSVELGGRFNSYNEQFF.

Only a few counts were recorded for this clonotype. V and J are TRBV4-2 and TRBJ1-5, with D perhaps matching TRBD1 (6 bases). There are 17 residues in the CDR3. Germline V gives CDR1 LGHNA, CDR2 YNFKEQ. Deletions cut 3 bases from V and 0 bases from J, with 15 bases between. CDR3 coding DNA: TGTGCCAGCAGCCATAGCACACAGGGACTTAGCAATCAGCCCCAGCATTTT. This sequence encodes CASSHSTQGLSNQPQHF.

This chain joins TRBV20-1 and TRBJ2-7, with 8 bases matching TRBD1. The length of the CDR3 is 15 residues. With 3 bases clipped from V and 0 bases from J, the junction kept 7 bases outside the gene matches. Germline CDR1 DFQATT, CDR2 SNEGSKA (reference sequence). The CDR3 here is CSASRQGKSSYEQYF. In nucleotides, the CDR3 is TGCAGTGCTAGTAGACAGGGGAAGAGCTCCTACGAGCAGTACTTC.

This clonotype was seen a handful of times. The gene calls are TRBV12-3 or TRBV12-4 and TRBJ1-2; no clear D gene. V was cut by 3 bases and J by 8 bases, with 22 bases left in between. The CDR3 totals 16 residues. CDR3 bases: TGTGCCAGCAGTTTGGGCAGGCCAGACCCCTTTGGGGGCTACACCTTC. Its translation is CASSLGRPDPFGGYTF.

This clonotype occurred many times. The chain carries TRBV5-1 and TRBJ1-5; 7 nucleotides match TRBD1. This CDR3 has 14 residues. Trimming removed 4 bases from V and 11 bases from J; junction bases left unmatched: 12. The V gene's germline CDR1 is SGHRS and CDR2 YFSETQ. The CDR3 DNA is TGCGCCAGCAGCATGGGCACAGGGGACGGGACCCAGCATTTT. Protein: CASSMGTGDGTQHF.

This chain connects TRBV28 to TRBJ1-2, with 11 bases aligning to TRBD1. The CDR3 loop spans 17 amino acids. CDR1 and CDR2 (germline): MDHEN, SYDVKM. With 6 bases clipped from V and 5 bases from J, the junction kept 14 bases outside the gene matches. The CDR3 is CASSAPIPGQGEYGYTF. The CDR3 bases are TGTGCCAGCAGCGCTCCCATTCCGGGACAGGGGGAATATGGCTACACCTTC.

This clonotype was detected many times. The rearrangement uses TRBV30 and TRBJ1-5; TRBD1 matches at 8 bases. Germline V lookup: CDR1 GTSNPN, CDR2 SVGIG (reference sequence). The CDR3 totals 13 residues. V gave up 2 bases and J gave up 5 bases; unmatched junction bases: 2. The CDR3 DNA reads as TGTGCCTGGAGTCCGGACAGGGATCAGCCCCAGCATTTT. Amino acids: CAWSPDRDQPQHF. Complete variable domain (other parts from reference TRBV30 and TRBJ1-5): SQTIHQWPATLVQPVGSPLSLECTVEGTSNPNLYWYRQAAGRGLQLLFYSVGIGQISSEVPQNLSASRPQDRQFILSSKKLLLSDSGFYLCAWSPDRDQPQHFGDGTRLSIL.

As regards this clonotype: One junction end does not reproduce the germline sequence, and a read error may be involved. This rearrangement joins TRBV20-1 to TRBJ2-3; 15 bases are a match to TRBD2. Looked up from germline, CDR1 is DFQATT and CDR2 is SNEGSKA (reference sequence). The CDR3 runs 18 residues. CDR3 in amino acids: CCARAPGTSGGPTDTQYF. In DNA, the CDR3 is TGCTGTGCTAGGGCCCCCGGGACTAGCGGGGGGCCCACAGATACGCAGTATTTT.

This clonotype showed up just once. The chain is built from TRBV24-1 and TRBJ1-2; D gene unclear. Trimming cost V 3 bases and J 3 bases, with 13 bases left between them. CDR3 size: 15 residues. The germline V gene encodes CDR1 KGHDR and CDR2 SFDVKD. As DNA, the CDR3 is TGTGCCACCAGTGATGGTTGGGCTGAGGACTATGGCTACACCTTC. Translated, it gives CATSDGWAEDYGYTF.

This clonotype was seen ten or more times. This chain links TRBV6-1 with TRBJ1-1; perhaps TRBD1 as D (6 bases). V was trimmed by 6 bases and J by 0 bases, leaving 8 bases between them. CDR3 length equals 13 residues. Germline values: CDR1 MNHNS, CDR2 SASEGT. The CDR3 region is CASRTGLNTEAFF. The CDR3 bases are TGTGCCAGCAGGACAGGATTGAACACTGAAGCTTTCTTT.

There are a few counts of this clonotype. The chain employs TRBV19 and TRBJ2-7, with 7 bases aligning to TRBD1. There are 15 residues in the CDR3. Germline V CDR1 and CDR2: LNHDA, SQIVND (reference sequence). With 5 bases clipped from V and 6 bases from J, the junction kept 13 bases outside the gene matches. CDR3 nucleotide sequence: TGTGCCAGTAGTTTACTCGACAGGGATGTCGCCGAGCAGTACTTC. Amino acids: CASSLLDRDVAEQYF. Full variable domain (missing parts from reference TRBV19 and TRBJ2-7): DGGITQSPKYLFRKEGQNVTLSCEQNLNHDAMYWYRQDPGQGLRLIYYSQIVNDFQKGDIAEGYSVSREKKESFPLTVTSAQKNPTAFYLCASSLLDRDVAEQYFGPGTRLTVT.

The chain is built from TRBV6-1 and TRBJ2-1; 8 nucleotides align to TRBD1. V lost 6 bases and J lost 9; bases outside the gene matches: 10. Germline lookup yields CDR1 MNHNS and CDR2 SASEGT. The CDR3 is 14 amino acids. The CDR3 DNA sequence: TGTGCCAGCAGGCCCTTGGACAGGGCCCTTGAGCAGTTCTTC. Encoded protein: CASRPLDRALEQFF.

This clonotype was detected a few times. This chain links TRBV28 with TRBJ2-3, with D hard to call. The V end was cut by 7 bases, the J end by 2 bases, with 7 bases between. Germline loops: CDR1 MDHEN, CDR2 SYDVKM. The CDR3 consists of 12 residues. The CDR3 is CASTSNTDTQYF. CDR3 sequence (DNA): TGTGCCAGCACCTCCAACACAGATACGCAGTATTTT.

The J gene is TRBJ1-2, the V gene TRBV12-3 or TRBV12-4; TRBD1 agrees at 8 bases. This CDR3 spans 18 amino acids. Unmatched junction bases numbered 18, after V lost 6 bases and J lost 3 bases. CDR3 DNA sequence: TGTGCCAGCAGCCGCTTGCTGCCCGGACAGGGTACTTACTATGGCTACACCTTC. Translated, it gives CASSRLLPGQGTYYGYTF.

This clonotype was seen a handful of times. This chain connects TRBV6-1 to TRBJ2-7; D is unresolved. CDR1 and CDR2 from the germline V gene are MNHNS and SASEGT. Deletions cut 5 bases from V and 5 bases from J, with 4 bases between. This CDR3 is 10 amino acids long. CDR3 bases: TGTGCCAGCAGTCGAAACGAGCAGTACTTC. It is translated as CASSRNEQYF.

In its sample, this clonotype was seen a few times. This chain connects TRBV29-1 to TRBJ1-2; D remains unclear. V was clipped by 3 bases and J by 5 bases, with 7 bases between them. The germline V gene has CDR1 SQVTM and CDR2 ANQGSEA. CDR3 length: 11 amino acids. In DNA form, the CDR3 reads TGCAGCGTTGATCCGGATTATGGCTACACCTTC. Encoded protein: CSVDPDYGYTF.

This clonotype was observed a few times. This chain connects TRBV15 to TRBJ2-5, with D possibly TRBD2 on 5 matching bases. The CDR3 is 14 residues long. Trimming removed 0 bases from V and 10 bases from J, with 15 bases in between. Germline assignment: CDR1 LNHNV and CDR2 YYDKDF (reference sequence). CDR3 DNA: TGTGCCACCAGCAGAGATCAAACAGCTCGGGGCCAGTACTTC. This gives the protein CATSRDQTARGQYF.